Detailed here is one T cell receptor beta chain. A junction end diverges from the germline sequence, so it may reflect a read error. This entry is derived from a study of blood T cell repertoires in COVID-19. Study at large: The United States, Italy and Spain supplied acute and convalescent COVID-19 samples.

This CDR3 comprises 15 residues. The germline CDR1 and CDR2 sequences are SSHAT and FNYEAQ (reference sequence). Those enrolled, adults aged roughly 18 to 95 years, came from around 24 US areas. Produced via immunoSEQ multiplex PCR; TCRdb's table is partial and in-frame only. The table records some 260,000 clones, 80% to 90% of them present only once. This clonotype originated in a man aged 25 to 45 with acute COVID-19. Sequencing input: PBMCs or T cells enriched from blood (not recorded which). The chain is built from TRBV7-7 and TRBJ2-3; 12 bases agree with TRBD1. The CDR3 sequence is CASSLGTGGADTQYF. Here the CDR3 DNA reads TGTGCTAGCAGCTTAGGGACAGGGGGCGCAGATACGCAGTATTTT.